The rows below give T cell receptor beta chains drawn from one sample of a study of cytomegalovirus exposure and HLA in healthy donors. Assay: immunoSEQ multiplex PCR; the TCRdb copy retains only in-frame clones and omits some. The data show 250,000 or so clones, around 87% seen once. The sample taken for sequencing was PBMCs. All receptors derive from a man aged 18 to 30 in good health and CMV-seronegative. Both conserved end residues are part of each CDR3. Each record gives: clone size, V gene, CDR3 length, J gene, D gene, CDR3 DNA, CDR3 protein. The D gene is left open where the match is weak. A row's size may be missing; if present it is once, few, many or a size class.

clone size: .; V gene: TRBV18; CDR3 length: 14; J gene: TRBJ1-1; D gene: TRBD1; CDR3 DNA: TGTGCCAGCTCGCAAACCGGACAGGGCCCTGAAGCTTTCTTT; CDR3 protein: CASSQTGQGPEAFF
clone size: .; V gene: TRBV6-5; CDR3 length: 13; J gene: TRBJ2-2; D gene: .; CDR3 DNA: TGTGCCAGCAGTTACTCGAGCACCGGGGAGCTGTTTTTT; CDR3 protein: CASSYSSTGELFF
clone size: .; V gene: TRBV2; CDR3 length: 14; J gene: TRBJ2-3; D gene: .; CDR3 DNA: TGTGCCAGCGGGCCGGACAGCAATACAGATACGCAGTATTTT; CDR3 protein: CASGPDSNTDTQYF
clone size: .; V gene: TRBV7-9; CDR3 length: 17; J gene: TRBJ2-7; D gene: TRBD1; CDR3 DNA: TGTGCCAGCAGCTCTCAGATCGGGACAGGGGGTTCCTACGAGCAGTACTTC; CDR3 protein: CASSSQIGTGGSYEQYF
clone size: .; V gene: TRBV5-4; CDR3 length: 16; J gene: TRBJ2-4; D gene: .; CDR3 DNA: TGTGCCAGCAGCTTGGCCCCGGGGGTGACGATGGACATTCAGTACTTC; CDR3 protein: CASSLAPGVTMDIQYF
clone size: .; V gene: TRBV5-1; CDR3 length: 16; J gene: TRBJ1-2; D gene: TRBD1; CDR3 DNA: TGCGCCAGCAGCTTCAATCCGGGACAGGGAATTCGTGGCTACACCTTC; CDR3 protein: CASSFNPGQGIRGYTF
clone size: once; V gene: TRBV5-6; CDR3 length: 13; J gene: TRBJ2-1; D gene: TRBD2; CDR3 DNA: TGTGCCAGCAGCTCCGGGACTAGCGATGAGCAGTTCTTC; CDR3 protein: CASSSGTSDEQFF
clone size: .; V gene: TRBV7-2; CDR3 length: 13; J gene: TRBJ1-6; D gene: .; CDR3 DNA: TGTGCCAGCAGCCTAGCCAATAATTCACCCCTCCACTTT; CDR3 protein: CASSLANNSPLHF
clone size: .; V gene: TRBV7-9; CDR3 length: 16; J gene: TRBJ1-1; D gene: .; CDR3 DNA: TGTGCCAGCAGCTTCGTAGGGGTGGATATGAACACTGAAGCTTTCTTT; CDR3 protein: CASSFVGVDMNTEAFF
clone size: .; V gene: TRBV5-1; CDR3 length: 17; J gene: TRBJ2-1; D gene: TRBD2; CDR3 DNA: TGCGCCAGCAGCCCGAGTATGGGACTAGCGGGAATCAATGAGCAGTTCTTC; CDR3 protein: CASSPSMGLAGINEQFF
clone size: .; V gene: TRBV28; CDR3 length: 13; J gene: TRBJ2-5; D gene: .; CDR3 DNA: TGTGCCAGCAGTCGGGAATTTCGGGAGACCCAGTACTTC; CDR3 protein: CASSREFRETQYF
clone size: .; V gene: TRBV5-1; CDR3 length: 15; J gene: TRBJ2-2; D gene: .; CDR3 DNA: TGCGCCAGCTCCCCGGGAGCGCAATTGGGCGGGGAGCTGTTTTTT; CDR3 protein: CASSPGAQLGGELFF
clone size: .; V gene: TRBV4-3; CDR3 length: 17; J gene: TRBJ2-3; D gene: TRBD2; CDR3 DNA: TGCGCCAGCAGCCAAGACCGGACTAGCGGAAGCACAGATACGCAGTATTTT; CDR3 protein: CASSQDRTSGSTDTQYF
clone size: .; V gene: TRBV7-9; CDR3 length: 13; J gene: TRBJ2-7; D gene: .; CDR3 DNA: TGTGCCAGCAGCCATACCACGGGGTCCGAGCAGTACTTC; CDR3 protein: CASSHTTGSEQYF
clone size: .; V gene: TRBV19; CDR3 length: 13; J gene: TRBJ1-2; D gene: TRBD1; CDR3 DNA: TGTGCCAGTAGTATTGGGACAGGCTATGGCTACACCTTC; CDR3 protein: CASSIGTGYGYTF
clone size: .; V gene: TRBV4-3; CDR3 length: 14; J gene: TRBJ1-6; D gene: .; CDR3 DNA: TGCGCCAGCAGCCAAGAAGGCGGCCAACCCACCCTCCACTTT; CDR3 protein: CASSQEGGQPTLHF
clone size: .; V gene: TRBV11-2; CDR3 length: 15; J gene: TRBJ2-5; D gene: TRBD2; CDR3 DNA: TGTGCCAGCAGCTTAGAGGGAGGGTCCCAAGCGGCCCAGTACTTC; CDR3 protein: CASSLEGGSQAAQYF
clone size: .; V gene: TRBV6-6; CDR3 length: 14; J gene: TRBJ2-7; D gene: TRBD1; CDR3 DNA: TGTGCCAGCACCAATTGGACAGGGAAGTACGAGCAGTACTTC; CDR3 protein: CASTNWTGKYEQYF
clone size: .; V gene: TRBV27; CDR3 length: 15; J gene: TRBJ2-7; D gene: TRBD1; CDR3 DNA: TGTGCCAGCAGCCTGGGACAGGGTAGCACCTACGAGCAGTACTTC; CDR3 protein: CASSLGQGSTYEQYF
clone size: .; V gene: TRBV11-2; CDR3 length: 12; J gene: TRBJ1-4; D gene: .; CDR3 DNA: TGTGCCAGCAGCCAGGAGGTTGAAAAACTGTTTTTT; CDR3 protein: CASSQEVEKLFF
clone size: .; V gene: TRBV15; CDR3 length: 15; J gene: TRBJ1-3; D gene: .; CDR3 DNA: TGTGCCACCAGCAGAGACAGGTTCGCAGGAAACACCATATATTTT; CDR3 protein: CATSRDRFAGNTIYF
clone size: .; V gene: TRBV20-1; CDR3 length: 11; J gene: TRBJ2-1; D gene: .; CDR3 DNA: TGCAGTGCTAGAGATCGCGCTAGCACCTTCTTC; CDR3 protein: CSARDRASTFF
clone size: few; V gene: TRBV27; CDR3 length: 13; J gene: TRBJ2-7; D gene: .; CDR3 DNA: TGTGCCAGCAGTTACGGGGTAAGCTACGAGCAGTACTTC; CDR3 protein: CASSYGVSYEQYF
clone size: .; V gene: TRBV9; CDR3 length: 15; J gene: TRBJ1-2; D gene: .; CDR3 DNA: TGTGCCAGCAGCGTAGACACAGGGCCATACTATGGCTACACCTTC; CDR3 protein: CASSVDTGPYYGYTF
clone size: few; V gene: TRBV2; CDR3 length: 12; J gene: TRBJ2-7; D gene: TRBD2; CDR3 DNA: TGTGCCACCCAGCGGGGGTCCTACGAGCAGTACTTC; CDR3 protein: CATQRGSYEQYF
clone size: .; V gene: TRBV6-6; CDR3 length: 14; J gene: TRBJ1-6; D gene: .; CDR3 DNA: TGTGCCAGCAGCCAACAGCTCACCAATTCACCCCTCCACTTT; CDR3 protein: CASSQQLTNSPLHF
clone size: .; V gene: TRBV7-6; CDR3 length: 13; J gene: TRBJ2-7; D gene: .; CDR3 DNA: TGTGCCAGCAGCCTCGGGTTTTCCTACGAGCAGTACTTC; CDR3 protein: CASSLGFSYEQYF
clone size: .; V gene: TRBV5-4; CDR3 length: 14; J gene: TRBJ2-3; D gene: .; CDR3 DNA: TGTGCCAGCAGCGCCCGACTGGGCACAGATACGCAGTATTTT; CDR3 protein: CASSARLGTDTQYF
clone size: .; V gene: TRBV28; CDR3 length: 15; J gene: TRBJ1-6; D gene: TRBD1; CDR3 DNA: TGTGCCAGCAGTCCGGGGACAGGCCATAATTCACCCCTCCACTTT; CDR3 protein: CASSPGTGHNSPLHF
clone size: once; V gene: TRBV5-4; CDR3 length: 13; J gene: TRBJ2-5; D gene: .; CDR3 DNA: TGTGCCAGCAGCTCAGGGGGGCTGGAGACCCAGTACTTC; CDR3 protein: CASSSGGLETQYF
clone size: .; V gene: TRBV7-9; CDR3 length: 14; J gene: TRBJ1-4; D gene: .; CDR3 DNA: TGTGCCAGCAGTGACTTGGGAGTACGTGAAAAACTGTTTTTT; CDR3 protein: CASSDLGVREKLFF
clone size: few; V gene: TRBV15; CDR3 length: 15; J gene: TRBJ1-6; D gene: .; CDR3 DNA: TGTGCCACCAGCAGAGCAGGGGATTCTAGCTCACCCCTCCACTTT; CDR3 protein: CATSRAGDSSSPLHF
clone size: .; V gene: TRBV9; CDR3 length: 15; J gene: TRBJ1-6; D gene: TRBD1; CDR3 DNA: TGTGCCAGCAGCCGACCGGGACAGATTAATTCACCCCTCCACTTT; CDR3 protein: CASSRPGQINSPLHF
clone size: once; V gene: TRBV19; CDR3 length: 14; J gene: TRBJ1-5; D gene: .; CDR3 DNA: TGTGCCAGTAGTACTGAGACAGGAAATCAGCCCCAGCATTTT; CDR3 protein: CASSTETGNQPQHF
clone size: .; V gene: TRBV7-9; CDR3 length: 15; J gene: TRBJ2-7; D gene: TRBD1; CDR3 DNA: TGTGCCAGCAGCTTAGTGGGTCAGGGGGCTGACGAGCAGTACTTC; CDR3 protein: CASSLVGQGADEQYF
clone size: .; V gene: TRBV9; CDR3 length: 13; J gene: TRBJ2-5; D gene: .; CDR3 DNA: TGTGCCAGCAGCGTAGGAGCCCAAGAGACCCAGTACTTC; CDR3 protein: CASSVGAQETQYF
clone size: .; V gene: TRBV6-5; CDR3 length: 14; J gene: TRBJ2-7; D gene: .; CDR3 DNA: TGTGCCAGCAGTTACTACGGGGGGCCCTACGAGCAGTACTTC; CDR3 protein: CASSYYGGPYEQYF
clone size: .; V gene: TRBV4-3; CDR3 length: 16; J gene: TRBJ1-4; D gene: TRBD1; CDR3 DNA: TGCGCCAGCAGCCAATCCACGGGACAGAATAATGAAAAACTGTTTTTT; CDR3 protein: CASSQSTGQNNEKLFF
clone size: .; V gene: TRBV18; CDR3 length: 14; J gene: TRBJ2-7; D gene: TRBD2; CDR3 DNA: TGTGCCAGCTCACCGGGACTAGCGGGAGATCCGCAGTACTTC; CDR3 protein: CASSPGLAGDPQYF
clone size: .; V gene: TRBV9; CDR3 length: 16; J gene: TRBJ2-3; D gene: TRBD2; CDR3 DNA: TGTGCCAGCAGCCGGACTAGCGGGGGGGCCTTATATACGCAGTATTTT; CDR3 protein: CASSRTSGGALYTQYF
clone size: .; V gene: TRBV5-1; CDR3 length: 13; J gene: TRBJ2-1; D gene: TRBD1; CDR3 DNA: TGCGCCAGCAGCGCGGACAGGGGCAATGAGCAGTTCTTC; CDR3 protein: CASSADRGNEQFF
clone size: .; V gene: TRBV10-1; CDR3 length: 13; J gene: TRBJ1-2; D gene: .; CDR3 DNA: TGCGCCAGCAGTGCCTCACAGGGATATGGCTACACCTTC; CDR3 protein: CASSASQGYGYTF
clone size: .; V gene: TRBV7-2; CDR3 length: 14; J gene: TRBJ2-3; D gene: .; CDR3 DNA: TGTGCCAGCAGCTGGGGGGATAGCACAGATACGCAGTATTTT; CDR3 protein: CASSWGDSTDTQYF
clone size: .; V gene: TRBV10-3; CDR3 length: 12; J gene: TRBJ1-2; D gene: .; CDR3 DNA: TGTGCCATCAGTGCCCGCTCGGAGGGCTACACCTTC; CDR3 protein: CAISARSEGYTF
clone size: .; V gene: TRBV10-2; CDR3 length: 12; J gene: TRBJ2-7; D gene: .; CDR3 DNA: TGCGCCAGCAGTGGGGGGGAGTACGAGCAGTACTTC; CDR3 protein: CASSGGEYEQYF
clone size: .; V gene: TRBV29-1; CDR3 length: 15; J gene: TRBJ2-3; D gene: TRBD2; CDR3 DNA: TGCAGCGTTGAGGGACTAGCGGGGGAATGGGATACGCAGTATTTT; CDR3 protein: CSVEGLAGEWDTQYF
clone size: .; V gene: TRBV27; CDR3 length: 14; J gene: TRBJ2-3; D gene: TRBD2; CDR3 DNA: TGTGCCAGCAGCCAGCGGGGGGGCCAAGGTACGCAGTATTTT; CDR3 protein: CASSQRGGQGTQYF
clone size: .; V gene: TRBV28; CDR3 length: 14; J gene: TRBJ2-7; D gene: .; CDR3 DNA: TGTGCCAGCAGTTCGACACCTTTACCCTACGAGCAGTACTTC; CDR3 protein: CASSSTPLPYEQYF
clone size: .; V gene: TRBV6-5; CDR3 length: 13; J gene: TRBJ1-2; D gene: .; CDR3 DNA: TGTGCCAGCGTTGGGATTACGGGGGTAGGCTACACCTTC; CDR3 protein: CASVGITGVGYTF
clone size: .; V gene: TRBV28; CDR3 length: 14; J gene: TRBJ1-2; D gene: .; CDR3 DNA: TGTGCCAGCAGTCCGGGTGGTGCGGGCTATGGCTACACCTTC; CDR3 protein: CASSPGGAGYGYTF
clone size: .; V gene: TRBV2; CDR3 length: 14; J gene: TRBJ2-3; D gene: TRBD2; CDR3 DNA: TGTGCCAGGGGGGGTAGCGGGAGCACAGATACGCAGTATTTT; CDR3 protein: CARGGSGSTDTQYF
clone size: .; V gene: TRBV5-6; CDR3 length: 16; J gene: TRBJ1-1; D gene: TRBD1; CDR3 DNA: TGTGCCAGCAGCTTAGGGACAGGGGGCGGAAGGACTGAAGCTTTCTTT; CDR3 protein: CASSLGTGGGRTEAFF
clone size: .; V gene: TRBV2; CDR3 length: 15; J gene: TRBJ1-1; D gene: .; CDR3 DNA: TGTGCCAGCAGTGAAGCGCTTAGACGGAGAACTGAAGCTTTCTTT; CDR3 protein: CASSEALRRRTEAFF
clone size: .; V gene: TRBV28; CDR3 length: 15; J gene: TRBJ1-5; D gene: TRBD1; CDR3 DNA: TGTGCCAGCAGTAAACAGGGGTCCCTGAATCAGCCCCAGCATTTT; CDR3 protein: CASSKQGSLNQPQHF
clone size: .; V gene: TRBV27; CDR3 length: 16; J gene: TRBJ2-7; D gene: TRBD2; CDR3 DNA: TGTGCCAGCAGTTTATCCCAGATCGCTAGCGGGTACGAGCAGTACTTC; CDR3 protein: CASSLSQIASGYEQYF